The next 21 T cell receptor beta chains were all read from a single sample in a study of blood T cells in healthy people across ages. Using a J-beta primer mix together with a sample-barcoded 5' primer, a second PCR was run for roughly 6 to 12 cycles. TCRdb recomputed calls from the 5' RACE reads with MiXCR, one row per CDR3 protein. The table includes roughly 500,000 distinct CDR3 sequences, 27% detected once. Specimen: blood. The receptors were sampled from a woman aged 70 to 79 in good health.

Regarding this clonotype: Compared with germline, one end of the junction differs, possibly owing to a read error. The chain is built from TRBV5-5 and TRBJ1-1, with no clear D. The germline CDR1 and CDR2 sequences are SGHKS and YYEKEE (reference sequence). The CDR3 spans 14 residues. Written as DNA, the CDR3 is TGTGCCAGCAGCGCCACGGCCTTGAACGCTGAAGCTTTCTTT. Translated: CASSATALNAEAFF.

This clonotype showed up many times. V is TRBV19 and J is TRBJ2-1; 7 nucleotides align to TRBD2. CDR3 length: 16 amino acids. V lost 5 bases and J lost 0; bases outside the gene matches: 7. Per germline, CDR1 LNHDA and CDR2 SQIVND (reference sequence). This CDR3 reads CASSLQRGSSYNEQFF. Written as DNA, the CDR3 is TGTGCCAGTAGTCTCCAGCGGGGATCCTCCTACAATGAGCAGTTCTTC.

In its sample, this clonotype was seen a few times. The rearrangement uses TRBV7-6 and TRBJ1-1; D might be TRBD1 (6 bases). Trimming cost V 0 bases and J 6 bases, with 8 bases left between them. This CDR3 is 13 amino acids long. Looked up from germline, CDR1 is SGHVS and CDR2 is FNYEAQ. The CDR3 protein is CASSLAQGSEAFF. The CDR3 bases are TGTGCCAGCAGCTTAGCACAGGGCTCTGAAGCTTTCTTT. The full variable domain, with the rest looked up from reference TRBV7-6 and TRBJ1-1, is GAGVSQSPRYKVTKRGQDVALRCDPISGHVSLYWYRQALGQGPEFLTYFNYEAQQDKSGLPNDRFSAERPEGSISTLTIQRTEQRDSAMYRCASSLAQGSEAFFGQGTRLTVV.

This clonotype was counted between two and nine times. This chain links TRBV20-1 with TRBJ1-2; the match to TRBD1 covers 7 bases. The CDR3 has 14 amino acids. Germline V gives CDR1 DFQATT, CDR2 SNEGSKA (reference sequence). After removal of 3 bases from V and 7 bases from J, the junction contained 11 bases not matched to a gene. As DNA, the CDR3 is TGCAGTGCTAGCCAATTAGACAGGGCGGGTGGCTACACCTTC. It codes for CSASQLDRAGGYTF.

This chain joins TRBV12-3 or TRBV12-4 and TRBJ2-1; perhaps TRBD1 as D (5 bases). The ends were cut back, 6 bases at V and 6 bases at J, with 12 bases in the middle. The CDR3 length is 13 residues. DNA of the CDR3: TGTGCCAGCAGCAGGGTGCCCGGCAATGAGCAGTTCTTC. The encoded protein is CASSRVPGNEQFF.

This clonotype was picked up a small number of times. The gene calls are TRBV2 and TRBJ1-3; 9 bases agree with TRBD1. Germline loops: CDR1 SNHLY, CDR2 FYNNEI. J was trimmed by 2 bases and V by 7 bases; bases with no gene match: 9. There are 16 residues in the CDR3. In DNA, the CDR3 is TGTGCCAGCACGTGGGACAGGGTTTTAACTGGAAACACCATATATTTT. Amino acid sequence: CASTWDRVLTGNTIYF.

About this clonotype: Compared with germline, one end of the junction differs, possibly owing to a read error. As DNA, the CDR3 is TGTGCCAGCAGCCTAGCGGGGGGTATTTGTTTT. Protein sequence: CASSLAGGICF. This chain connects TRBV7-2 to TRBJ2-3; 11 positions agree with TRBD2. This CDR3 contains 11 residues. Germline CDR1 and CDR2: SGHTA and FQGNSA.

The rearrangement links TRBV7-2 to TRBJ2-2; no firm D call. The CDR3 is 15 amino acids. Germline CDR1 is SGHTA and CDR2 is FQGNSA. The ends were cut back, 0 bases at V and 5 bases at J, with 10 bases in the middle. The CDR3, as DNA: TGTGCCAGCAGCTTAGCGGCACTTGATACCGGGGAGCTGTTTTTT. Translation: CASSLAALDTGELFF.

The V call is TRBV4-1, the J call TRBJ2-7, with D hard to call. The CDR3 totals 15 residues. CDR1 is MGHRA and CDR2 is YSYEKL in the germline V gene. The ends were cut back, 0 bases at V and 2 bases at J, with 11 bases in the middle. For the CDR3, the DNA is TGCGCCAGCAGCCAAGATGGGAACACCGCCTACGAGCAGTACTTC. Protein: CASSQDGNTAYEQYF.

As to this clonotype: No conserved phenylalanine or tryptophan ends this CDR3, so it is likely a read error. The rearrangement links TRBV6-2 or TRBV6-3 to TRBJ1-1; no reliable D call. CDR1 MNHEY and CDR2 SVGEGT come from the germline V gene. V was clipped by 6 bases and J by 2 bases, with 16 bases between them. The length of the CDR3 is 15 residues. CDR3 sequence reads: CASRPHQRRNTEAFS. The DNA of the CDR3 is TGTGCCAGCAGACCGCACCAACGAAGAAACACTGAAGCTTTCTCT.

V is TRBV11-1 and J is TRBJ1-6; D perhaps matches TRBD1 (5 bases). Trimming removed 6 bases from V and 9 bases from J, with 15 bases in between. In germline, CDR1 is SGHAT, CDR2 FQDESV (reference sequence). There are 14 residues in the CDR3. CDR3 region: CASSLGQAVSPLHF. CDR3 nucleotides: TGTGCCAGCAGTCTGGGGCAGGCGGTTTCACCCCTCCACTTT.

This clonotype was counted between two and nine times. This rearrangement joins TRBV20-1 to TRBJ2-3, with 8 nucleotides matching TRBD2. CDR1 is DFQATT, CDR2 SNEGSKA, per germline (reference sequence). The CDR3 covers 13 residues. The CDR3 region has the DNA TGCGGTGGGAGCGGGGGCCTCGCAGATACGCAGTATTTT. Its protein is CGGSGGLADTQYF.

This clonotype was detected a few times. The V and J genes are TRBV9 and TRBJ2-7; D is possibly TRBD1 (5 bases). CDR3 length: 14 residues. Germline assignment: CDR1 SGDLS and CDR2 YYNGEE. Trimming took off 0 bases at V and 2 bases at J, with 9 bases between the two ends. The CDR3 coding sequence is TGTGCCAGCAGCGTAGAGCCAGGGCCCTACGAGCAGTACTTC. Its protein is CASSVEPGPYEQYF.

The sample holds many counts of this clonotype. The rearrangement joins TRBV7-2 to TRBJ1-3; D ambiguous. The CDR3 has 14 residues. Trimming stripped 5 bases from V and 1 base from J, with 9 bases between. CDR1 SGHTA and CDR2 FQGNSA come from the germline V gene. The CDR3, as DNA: TGTGCCAGCAGCCCCTCGGGGTCTGGAAACACCATATATTTT. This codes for CASSPSGSGNTIYF.

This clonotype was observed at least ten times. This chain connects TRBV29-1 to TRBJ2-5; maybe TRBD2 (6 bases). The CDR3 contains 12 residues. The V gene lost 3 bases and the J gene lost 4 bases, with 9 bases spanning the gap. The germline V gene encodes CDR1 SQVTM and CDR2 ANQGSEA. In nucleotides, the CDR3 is TGCAGCGTTGAGCGGGGTAGAGAGACCCAGTACTTC. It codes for CSVERGRETQYF.

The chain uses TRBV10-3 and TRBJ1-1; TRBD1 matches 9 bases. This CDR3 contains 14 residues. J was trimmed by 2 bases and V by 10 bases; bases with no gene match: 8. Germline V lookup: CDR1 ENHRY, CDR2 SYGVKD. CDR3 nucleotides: TGTGCCACACTTGGGACAGGGCCAAACACTGAAGCTTTCTTT. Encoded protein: CATLGTGPNTEAFF.

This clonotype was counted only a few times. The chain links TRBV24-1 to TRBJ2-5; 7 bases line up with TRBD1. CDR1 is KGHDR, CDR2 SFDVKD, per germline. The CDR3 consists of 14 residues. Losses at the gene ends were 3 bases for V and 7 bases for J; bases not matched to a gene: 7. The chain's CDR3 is CATSDGRQGGTQYF. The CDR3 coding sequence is TGTGCCACCAGTGATGGACGACAGGGTGGGACCCAGTACTTC.

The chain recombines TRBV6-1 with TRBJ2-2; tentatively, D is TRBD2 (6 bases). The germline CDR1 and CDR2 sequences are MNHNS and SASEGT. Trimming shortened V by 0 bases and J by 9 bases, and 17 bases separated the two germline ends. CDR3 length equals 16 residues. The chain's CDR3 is CASSEAWDFINRELFF. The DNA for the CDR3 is TGTGCCAGCAGTGAAGCGTGGGACTTCATTAACCGGGAGCTGTTTTTT.

CDR3 amino acids: CASSAGRRQGSYQETQYF. The DNA of the CDR3 is TGTGCCAGCAGCGCAGGCCGCCGACAGGGATCCTACCAAGAGACCCAGTACTTC. This chain links TRBV9 with TRBJ2-5; 7 positions agree with TRBD1. CDR1 and CDR2 from the germline V gene are SGDLS and YYNGEE. J lost 0 bases, V lost 3 bases, and 14 bases had no gene match. This CDR3 is built from 18 residues.

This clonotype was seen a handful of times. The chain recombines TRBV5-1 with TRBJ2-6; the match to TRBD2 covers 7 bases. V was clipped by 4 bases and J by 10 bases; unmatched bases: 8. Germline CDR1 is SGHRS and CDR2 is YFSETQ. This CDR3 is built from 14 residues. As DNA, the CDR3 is TGCGCCAGCAGCCTCTGGGGGGGAACAAACGTCCTGACTTTC. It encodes CASSLWGGTNVLTF.

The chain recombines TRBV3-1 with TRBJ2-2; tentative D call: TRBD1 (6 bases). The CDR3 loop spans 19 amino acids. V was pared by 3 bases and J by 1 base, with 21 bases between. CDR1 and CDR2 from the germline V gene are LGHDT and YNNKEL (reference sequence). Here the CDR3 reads CASSQGTSQGAGNTGELFF. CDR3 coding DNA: TGTGCCAGCAGCCAGGGGACATCTCAAGGGGCAGGGAACACCGGGGAGCTGTTTTTT.